Listed below are T cell receptor beta chains from one sample, sequenced in a study of cytomegalovirus exposure and HLA in healthy donors. Generated by immunoSEQ multiplex PCR, the TCRdb table keeps only in-frame clones and is missing some. The table has 100,000 to 150,000 clones, around three quarters seen once. Material for sequencing was PBMCs. The receptors derive from a middle-aged man in good health and CMV-seronegative. The CDR3 runs from the conserved cysteine through the conserved F or W. Each record gives: CDR3 protein, CDR3 DNA, clone size, D gene, V gene, J gene. A D gene is named only where the DNA matches it firmly. Size values are once, few and many counts, or a class for expanded clones, and some rows have none.

CDR3 protein: CASSLGVRREGNEQFF
CDR3 DNA: TGTGCCAGCAGCCTCGGAGTTAGGCGGGAGGGCAATGAGCAGTTCTTC
clone size: few
D gene: TRBD2
V gene: TRBV7-2
J gene: TRBJ2-1

CDR3 protein: CSPEQGNGYTF
CDR3 DNA: TGCTCCCCGGAACAGGGTAATGGCTACACCTTC
clone size: -
D gene: -
V gene: TRBV20-1
J gene: TRBJ1-2

CDR3 protein: CASSEGTGVSPLHF
CDR3 DNA: TGCGCCAGCAGCGAGGGGACAGGGGTTTCACCCCTCCACTTT
clone size: few
D gene: TRBD1
V gene: TRBV5-1
J gene: TRBJ1-6

CDR3 protein: CASSELGAGSGTGELFF
CDR3 DNA: TGTGCCAGCAGTGAATTAGGAGCGGGTAGCGGCACCGGGGAGCTGTTTTTT
clone size: -
D gene: -
V gene: TRBV25-1
J gene: TRBJ2-2

CDR3 protein: CASSLKGGAQHF
CDR3 DNA: TGTGCCAGCAGTTTAAAAGGGGGGGCCCAGCATTTT
clone size: -
D gene: -
V gene: TRBV28
J gene: TRBJ1-5

CDR3 protein: CASSWGGPYEQYF
CDR3 DNA: TGTGCCAGCAGCTGGGGGGGCCCCTACGAGCAGTACTTC
clone size: -
D gene: -
V gene: TRBV6-6
J gene: TRBJ2-7

CDR3 protein: CATSRNDLLGTPLHF
CDR3 DNA: TGTGCCACCAGCAGAAACGACTTACTCGGGACACCCCTCCACTTT
clone size: -
D gene: -
V gene: TRBV15
J gene: TRBJ1-6

CDR3 protein: CSVEGGTTEQFF
CDR3 DNA: TGCAGCGTTGAGGGGGGGACAACTGAGCAGTTCTTC
clone size: -
D gene: -
V gene: TRBV29-1
J gene: TRBJ2-1

CDR3 protein: CAWDPGTENSPLHF
CDR3 DNA: TGTGCCTGGGACCCAGGGACAGAGAATTCACCCCTCCACTTT
clone size: -
D gene: TRBD1
V gene: TRBV30
J gene: TRBJ1-6

CDR3 protein: CASSHPTRRREAWGYTF
CDR3 DNA: TGCGCCAGCAGCCACCCCACGCGGAGGAGAGAGGCGTGGGGCTACACCTTC
clone size: -
D gene: -
V gene: TRBV4-1
J gene: TRBJ1-2

CDR3 protein: CASRPGGQTDTQYF
CDR3 DNA: TGTGCCAGCAGGCCGGGGGGGCAGACAGATACGCAGTATTTT
clone size: few
D gene: TRBD2
V gene: TRBV6-5
J gene: TRBJ2-3

CDR3 protein: CASRQGTPDTQYF
CDR3 DNA: TGCGCCAGCAGACAGGGGACCCCAGATACGCAGTATTTT
clone size: -
D gene: TRBD1
V gene: TRBV5-1
J gene: TRBJ2-3

CDR3 protein: CASTLSRGYEQYF
CDR3 DNA: TGTGCCAGCACCCTGAGCAGGGGCTACGAGCAGTACTTC
clone size: few
D gene: -
V gene: TRBV6-1
J gene: TRBJ2-7

CDR3 protein: CASRERRTTEAFF
CDR3 DNA: TGTGCCAGTAGGGAAAGGAGGACCACTGAAGCTTTCTTT
clone size: -
D gene: -
V gene: TRBV19
J gene: TRBJ1-1

CDR3 protein: CASQGTGSSYEQYF
CDR3 DNA: TGTGCCAGCCAGGGGACAGGGTCTTCCTACGAGCAGTACTTC
clone size: -
D gene: TRBD1
V gene: TRBV28
J gene: TRBJ2-7

CDR3 protein: CASSSLTSGGGEQYF
CDR3 DNA: TGCGCCAGCTCATCGTTGACTAGCGGGGGAGGCGAGCAGTACTTC
clone size: once
D gene: TRBD2
V gene: TRBV5-1
J gene: TRBJ2-7

CDR3 protein: CAISEFGQGETQYF
CDR3 DNA: TGTGCCATCAGTGAGTTTGGACAGGGGGAGACCCAGTACTTC
clone size: -
D gene: TRBD1
V gene: TRBV10-3
J gene: TRBJ2-5

CDR3 protein: CASSLMRGGEEAFF
CDR3 DNA: TGCGCCAGCAGCCTTATGCGGGGGGGTGAGGAAGCTTTCTTT
clone size: -
D gene: -
V gene: TRBV4-1
J gene: TRBJ1-1

CDR3 protein: CASSYTGTAIGTGELFF
CDR3 DNA: TGCGCCAGCAGCTATACCGGGACAGCCATCGGGACCGGGGAGCTGTTTTTT
clone size: -
D gene: TRBD1
V gene: TRBV5-1
J gene: TRBJ2-2

CDR3 protein: CASSDPSQGALTNEQFF
CDR3 DNA: TGTGCCAGCAGTGACCCCTCACAGGGGGCGCTTACCAATGAGCAGTTCTTC
clone size: -
D gene: TRBD1
V gene: TRBV25-1
J gene: TRBJ2-1

CDR3 protein: CASSLGGGQGAGEQFF
CDR3 DNA: TGTGCCAGCAGCTTAGGGGGGGGACAGGGGGCAGGTGAGCAGTTCTTC
clone size: -
D gene: TRBD1
V gene: TRBV5-4
J gene: TRBJ2-1

CDR3 protein: CSVWAGAPNYGYTF
CDR3 DNA: TGCAGCGTGTGGGCAGGCGCCCCTAACTATGGCTACACCTTC
clone size: -
D gene: -
V gene: TRBV29-1
J gene: TRBJ1-2

CDR3 protein: CASSSTGRTEAFF
CDR3 DNA: TGTGCCAGCAGTTCCACAGGGCGCACTGAAGCTTTCTTT
clone size: once
D gene: -
V gene: TRBV27
J gene: TRBJ1-1